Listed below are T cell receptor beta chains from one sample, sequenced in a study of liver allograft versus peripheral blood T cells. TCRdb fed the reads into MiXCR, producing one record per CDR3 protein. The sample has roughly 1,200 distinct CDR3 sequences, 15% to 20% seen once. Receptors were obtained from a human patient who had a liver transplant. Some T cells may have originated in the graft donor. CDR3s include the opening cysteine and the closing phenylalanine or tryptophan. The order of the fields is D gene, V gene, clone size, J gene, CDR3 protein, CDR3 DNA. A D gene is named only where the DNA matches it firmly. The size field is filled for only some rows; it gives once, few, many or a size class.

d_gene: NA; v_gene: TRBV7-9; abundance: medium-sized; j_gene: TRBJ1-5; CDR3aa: CASSRGDFGNQPQHF; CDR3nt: TGTGCCAGCAGCCGAGGGGATTTTGGCAATCAGCCCCAGCATTTT
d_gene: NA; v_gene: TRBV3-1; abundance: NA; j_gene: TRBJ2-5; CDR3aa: CASSQDERLVETQYF; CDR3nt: TGTGCCAGCAGCCAAGATGAGAGGCTCGTGGAGACCCAGTACTTC
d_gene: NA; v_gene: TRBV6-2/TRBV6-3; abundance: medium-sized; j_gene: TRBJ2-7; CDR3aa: CASSYSGAGKYEQYF; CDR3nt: TGTGCCAGCAGTTACTCCGGGGCAGGGAAATACGAGCAGTACTTC
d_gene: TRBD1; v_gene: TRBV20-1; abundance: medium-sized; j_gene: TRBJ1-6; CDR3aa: CSAKGTGVNSPLHF; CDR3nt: TGCAGTGCCAAAGGGACAGGGGTTAATTCACCCCTCCACTTT
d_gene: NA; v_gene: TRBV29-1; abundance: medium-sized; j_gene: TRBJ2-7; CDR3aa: CSVGGGYEQYF; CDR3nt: TGCAGCGTTGGTGGGGGTTACGAGCAGTACTTC
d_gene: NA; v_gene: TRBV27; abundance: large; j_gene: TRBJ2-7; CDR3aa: CASSLVPDSYEQYF; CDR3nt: TGTGCCAGCAGTTTAGTCCCCGACTCCTACGAGCAGTACTTC
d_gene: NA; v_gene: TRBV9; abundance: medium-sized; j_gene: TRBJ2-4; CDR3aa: CASSSEDYGLQYF; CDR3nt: TGTGCCAGCAGCTCGGAGGACTACGGGCTTCAGTACTTC
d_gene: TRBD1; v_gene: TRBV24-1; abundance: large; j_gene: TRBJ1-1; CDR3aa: CATRDRVNTEAFF; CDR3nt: TGTGCCACCAGAGACAGGGTGAACACTGAAGCTTTCTTT
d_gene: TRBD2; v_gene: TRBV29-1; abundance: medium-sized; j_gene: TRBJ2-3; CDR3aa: CSVEGLAATITDTQYF; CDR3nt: TGCAGCGTTGAAGGGCTAGCGGCGACTATCACAGATACGCAGTATTTT
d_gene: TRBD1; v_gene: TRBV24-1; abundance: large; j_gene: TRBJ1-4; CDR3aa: CATSESQGQGATNEKLFF; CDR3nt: TGTGCCACCAGTGAGTCTCAGGGCCAGGGGGCAACTAATGAAAAACTGTTTTTT
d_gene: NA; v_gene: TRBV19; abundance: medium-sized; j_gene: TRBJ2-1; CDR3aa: CASSSTGWNEQFF; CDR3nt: TGTGCCAGTAGTTCGACGGGGTGGAATGAGCAGTTCTTC
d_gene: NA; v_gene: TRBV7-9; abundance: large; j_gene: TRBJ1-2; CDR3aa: CASSLDPYYGYTF; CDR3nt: TGTGCCAGCAGCTTGGACCCCTACTATGGCTACACCTTC
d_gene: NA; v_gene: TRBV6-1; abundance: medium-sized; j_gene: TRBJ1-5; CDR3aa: CASSEGGRLNQPQHF; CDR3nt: TGTGCCAGCAGTGAGGGAGGGCGGCTCAATCAGCCCCAGCATTTT
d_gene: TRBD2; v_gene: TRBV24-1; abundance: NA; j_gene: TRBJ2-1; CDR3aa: CATSERTSGDNNEQFF; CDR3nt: TGTGCCACCAGTGAGAGGACTAGCGGGGACAACAATGAGCAGTTCTTC
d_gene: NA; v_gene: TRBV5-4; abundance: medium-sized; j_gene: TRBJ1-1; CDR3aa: CASSWGTGNTEAFF; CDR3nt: TGTGCCAGCAGCTGGGGCACAGGGAACACTGAAGCTTTCTTT
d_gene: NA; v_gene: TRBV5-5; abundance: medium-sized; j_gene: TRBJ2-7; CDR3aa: CASSLGGGYEQYF; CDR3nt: TGTGCCAGCAGCTTGGGGGGCGGTTACGAGCAGTACTTC
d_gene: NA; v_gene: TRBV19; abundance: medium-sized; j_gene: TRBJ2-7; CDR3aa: CASISGDYEQYF; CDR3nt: TGTGCCAGTATCTCAGGGGACTACGAGCAGTACTTC
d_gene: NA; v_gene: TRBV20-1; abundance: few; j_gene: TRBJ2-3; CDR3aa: CSANRAMDWVSTDTQYF; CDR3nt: TGCAGTGCTAATCGGGCAATGGATTGGGTGAGCACAGATACGCAGTATTTT
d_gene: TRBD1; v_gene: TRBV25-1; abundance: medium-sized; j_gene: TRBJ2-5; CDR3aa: CASPRDRDETQYF; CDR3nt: TGTGCCAGCCCTCGGGACAGGGACGAGACCCAGTACTTC
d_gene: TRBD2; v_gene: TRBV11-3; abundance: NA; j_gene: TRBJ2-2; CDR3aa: CASSLDPASGGPFTGELFF; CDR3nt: TGTGCCAGCAGCTTAGATCCGGCTAGCGGGGGCCCTTTCACCGGGGAGCTGTTTTTT
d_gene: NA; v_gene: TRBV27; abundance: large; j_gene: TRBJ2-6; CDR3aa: CASSPGFSGANVLTF; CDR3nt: TGTGCCAGCAGTCCAGGGTTCTCTGGGGCCAACGTCCTGACTTTC
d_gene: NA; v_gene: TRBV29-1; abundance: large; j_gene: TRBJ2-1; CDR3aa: CSVGGAGHYDNEQFF; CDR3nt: TGCAGCGTTGGGGGTGCGGGCCACTATGACAATGAGCAGTTCTTC
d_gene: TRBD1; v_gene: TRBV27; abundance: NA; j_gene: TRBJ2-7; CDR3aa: CASSPGQGDYEQYF; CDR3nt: TGTGCCAGCAGCCCGGGACAGGGGGACTACGAGCAGTACTTC
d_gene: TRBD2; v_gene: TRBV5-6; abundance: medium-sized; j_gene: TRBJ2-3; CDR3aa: CASSSTRTSGGALTDTQYF; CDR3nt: TGTGCCAGCAGCTCGACCAGAACTAGCGGGGGAGCCCTCACAGATACGCAGTATTTT
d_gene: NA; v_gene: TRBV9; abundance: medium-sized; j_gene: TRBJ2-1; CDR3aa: CASSVVANHNEQFF; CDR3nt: TGTGCCAGCAGCGTAGTAGCAAACCACAATGAGCAGTTCTTC
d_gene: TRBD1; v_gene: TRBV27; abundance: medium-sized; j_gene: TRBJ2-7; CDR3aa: CASSSPGQGDYEQYF; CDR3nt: TGTGCCAGCAGTTCACCGGGACAGGGGGACTACGAGCAGTACTTC
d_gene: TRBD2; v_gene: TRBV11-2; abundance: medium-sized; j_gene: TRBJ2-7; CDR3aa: CASSLKAGGSSYEQYF; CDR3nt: TGTGCCAGCAGCTTAAAGGCGGGAGGGAGCTCCTACGAGCAGTACTTC
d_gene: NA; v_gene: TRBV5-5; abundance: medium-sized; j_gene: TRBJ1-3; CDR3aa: CASSPGISGNTIYF; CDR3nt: TGTGCCAGCAGCCCAGGGATCTCTGGAAACACCATATATTTT
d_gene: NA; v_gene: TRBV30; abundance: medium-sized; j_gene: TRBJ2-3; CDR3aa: CAWTGESADTQYF; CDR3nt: TGTGCCTGGACAGGGGAGTCAGCAGATACGCAGTATTTT
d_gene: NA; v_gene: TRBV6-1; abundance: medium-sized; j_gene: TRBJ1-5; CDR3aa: CASRRQGNQPQHF; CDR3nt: TGTGCCAGCAGGAGGCAGGGCAATCAGCCCCAGCATTTT
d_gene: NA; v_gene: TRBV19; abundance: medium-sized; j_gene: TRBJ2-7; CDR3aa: CASSISGNPTIYEQYF; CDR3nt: TGTGCCAGTAGTATAAGTGGGAACCCTACTATCTACGAGCAGTACTTC
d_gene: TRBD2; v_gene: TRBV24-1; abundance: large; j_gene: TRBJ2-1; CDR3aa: CATSDLAREGGDEQFF; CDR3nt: TGTGCCACCAGTGATTTGGCACGGGAGGGGGGCGATGAGCAGTTCTTC
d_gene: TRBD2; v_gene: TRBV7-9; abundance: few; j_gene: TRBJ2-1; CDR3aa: CASSPGGNEQFF; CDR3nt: TGTGCCAGCAGCCCGGGGGGGAATGAGCAGTTCTTC
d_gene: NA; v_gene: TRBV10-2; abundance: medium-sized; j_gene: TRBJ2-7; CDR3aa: CASSELGEQYF; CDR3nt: TGCGCCAGCAGTGAGTTGGGGGAGCAGTACTTC
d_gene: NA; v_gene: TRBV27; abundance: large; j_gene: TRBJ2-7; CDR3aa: CASSLTQKGNEQYF; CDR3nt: TGTGCCAGCAGCCTAACTCAAAAGGGGAACGAGCAGTACTTC
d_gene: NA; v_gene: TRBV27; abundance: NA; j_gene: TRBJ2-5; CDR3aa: CASSLSPGATQYF; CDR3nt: TGTGCCAGCAGTTTATCACCGGGCGCTACCCAGTACTTC
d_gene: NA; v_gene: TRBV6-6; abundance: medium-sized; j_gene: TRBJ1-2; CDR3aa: CASSPGGGPSGYTF; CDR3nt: TGTGCCAGCAGTCCCGGGGGGGGGCCTTCTGGCTACACCTTC